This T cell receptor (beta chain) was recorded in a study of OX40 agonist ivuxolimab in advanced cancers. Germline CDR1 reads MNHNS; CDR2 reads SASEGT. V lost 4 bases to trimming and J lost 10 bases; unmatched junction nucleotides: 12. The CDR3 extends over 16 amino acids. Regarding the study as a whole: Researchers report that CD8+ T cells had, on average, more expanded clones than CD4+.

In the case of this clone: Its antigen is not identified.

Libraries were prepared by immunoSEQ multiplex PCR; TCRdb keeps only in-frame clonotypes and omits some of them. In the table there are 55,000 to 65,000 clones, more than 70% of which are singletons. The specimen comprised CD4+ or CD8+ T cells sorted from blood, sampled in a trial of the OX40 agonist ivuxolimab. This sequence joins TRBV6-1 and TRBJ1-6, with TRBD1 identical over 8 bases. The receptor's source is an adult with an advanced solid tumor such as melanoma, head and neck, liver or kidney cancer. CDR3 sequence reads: CASSADRGFPYSPLHF. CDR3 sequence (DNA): TGTGCCAGCAGTGCCGACAGGGGATTCCCTTACTCACCCCTCCACTTT.